One and the same sample provided the 20 T cell receptor beta chains below, sequenced in a study of spatial heterogeneity in lung cancer. Time point in this sample: blood at routine non-recurrence follow-up after resection. From tumor, nontumor lung or frozen PBMC, whole RNA was taken unsorted for sequencing. A single record per CDR3 protein comes from TCRdb applying MiXCR to the 5' RACE reads. The sample lists about 50,000 distinct CDR3 sequences; roughly 7.4% were seen once. Specimen: PBMCs, collected at follow-up. The receptors shown here come from a female donor with early-stage non-small cell lung cancer.

This clonotype was recorded at least ten times. This CDR3 is CASSDHIRTDTQYF. The CDR3 DNA reads as TGCGCCAGCAGTGACCATATTCGCACAGATACGCAGTATTTT. The rearrangement uses TRBV10-1 and TRBJ2-3, with D unclear. The germline gives CDR1 WNHNN, CDR2 SYGVQD (reference sequence). CDR3 length equals 14 residues. V was trimmed by 3 bases and J by 1 base, leaving 8 bases between them.

In its sample, this clonotype was seen a few times. J is TRBJ1-6 and V is TRBV11-2; a weak D match, TRBD1 (5 bases). Trimming stripped 3 bases from V and 7 bases from J, with 13 bases between. This CDR3 has 15 amino acids. Germline CDR1 reads SGHAT; CDR2 reads FQNNGV. The CDR3 loop is CASSLVQGPNSPLHF. CDR3 in DNA: TGTGCCAGCAGCTTGGTGCAGGGCCCCAATTCACCCCTCCACTTT.

This clonotype was seen repeatedly, ten times or more. The V gene is TRBV13, the J gene TRBJ2-7, with D hard to call. Trimming took off 5 bases at V and 3 bases at J, with 5 bases between the two ends. Germline V gene data show CDR1 as PRHDT and CDR2 as FYEKMQ (reference sequence). The CDR3 runs to 11 residues. CDR3 residues: CASSRIYEQYF. The CDR3 nucleotides read TGTGCCAGCAGCCGGATCTACGAGCAGTACTTC.

The rearrangement links TRBV27 to TRBJ2-1; D uncertain. Germline-derived CDR1 and CDR2 are MNHEY and SMNVEV (reference sequence). V was cut by 8 bases and J by 10 bases, with 15 bases left in between. The CDR3 consists of 12 residues. CDR3 sequence (DNA): TGTGCCAGCCCCCTCTTGCCCAGGGAGCAGTTCTTC. Translating it yields CASPLLPREQFF.

A few counts support this clonotype. The rearrangement uses TRBV15 and TRBJ2-7, with a tentative D call TRBD1 (6 bases). CDR1 and CDR2 (germline): LNHNV, YYDKDF (reference sequence). The CDR3 extends over 13 amino acids. V was clipped by 5 bases and J by 2 bases, with 10 bases between them. The CDR3 here is CATSGQYAYEQYF. In DNA form, the CDR3 reads TGTGCCACCAGCGGACAGTATGCCTACGAGCAGTACTTC.

In this sample, this clonotype turned up many times. V is TRBV6-5 and J is TRBJ2-7; TRBD1 matches at 9 bases. After removal of 6 bases from V and 3 bases from J, the junction contained 12 bases not matched to a gene. The CDR3 is 16 residues long. Germline CDR1 MNHEY, CDR2 SVGAGI. CDR3 protein: CASRRSPTGGSYEQYF. CDR3 sequence (DNA): TGTGCCAGCAGACGCAGCCCTACAGGGGGCAGCTACGAGCAGTACTTC.

This clonotype was seen more than once but under ten times. The rearrangement joins TRBV4-1 to TRBJ1-2; 7 bases agree with TRBD1. The CDR3 totals 15 residues. CDR1 is MGHRA, CDR2 YSYEKL, per germline. V lost 0 bases, J lost 8 bases, and 9 bases stayed unmatched. The CDR3 nucleotides are TGCGCCAGCAGCCAAGATCCGGGAGGGGGCAACGGCTACACCTTC. This sequence encodes CASSQDPGGGNGYTF.

This clonotype was seen at least ten times. The chain is built from TRBV10-3 and TRBJ2-3; tentatively, D is TRBD2 (5 bases). Per germline, CDR1 ENHRY and CDR2 SYGVKD. The CDR3 extends over 13 amino acids. Trimming took off 2 bases at V and 4 bases at J, with 7 bases between the two ends. The CDR3 DNA reads as TGTGCCATCAGTGAGACTAGACCAGATACGCAGTATTTT. As protein: CAISETRPDTQYF.

This clonotype showed up just a few times. CDR3 loop: CSASARGSGANVLTF. CDR3 coding DNA: TGCAGTGCTAGCGCCAGGGGGTCTGGGGCCAACGTCCTGACTTTC. The V gene is TRBV20-1, the J gene TRBJ2-6; 7 bases line up with TRBD1. After removal of 3 bases from V and 1 base from J, the junction contained 3 bases not matched to a gene. Germline V lookup: CDR1 DFQATT, CDR2 SNEGSKA (reference sequence). CDR3 length: 15 amino acids.

In its sample, this clonotype was seen many times. V usage is TRBV6-2 or TRBV6-3 and J usage is TRBJ1-2; 8 bases map to TRBD1. The CDR3 has 15 amino acids. Germline V gives CDR1 MNHEY, CDR2 SVGEGT. Germline trimming cut 5 bases from V and 4 bases from J; bases unmatched to any gene: 9. The CDR3 loop is CASSHPQGARYGYTF. Here the CDR3 DNA reads TGTGCCAGCAGTCATCCTCAGGGGGCTCGCTATGGCTACACCTTC.

The gene calls are TRBV7-2 and TRBJ2-5; D call uncertain. V lost 3 bases and J lost 7, with 9 bases in between. Germline CDR1 and CDR2: SGHTA and FQGNSA. The CDR3 length is 12 residues. CDR3 bases: TGTGCCAGCAGCTTCCAAGGTGGGACCCAGTACTTC. It codes for CASSFQGGTQYF.

This clonotype was detected only a few times. The chain has TRBV7-6 and TRBJ2-1; 12 bases align to TRBD2. Germline V gives CDR1 SGHVS, CDR2 FNYEAQ. The CDR3 runs to 18 residues. V was clipped by 4 bases and J by 10 bases; unmatched bases: 17. The CDR3 sequence is CASSSPRTSGVRTPEQFF. In DNA form, the CDR3 reads TGTGCCAGCAGCTCGCCACGGACTAGCGGGGTGAGGACCCCGGAGCAGTTCTTC.

This clonotype appeared many times. This chain uses TRBV9 with TRBJ1-3; weak D call: TRBD1 (6 bases). The germline V and J ends were trimmed by 4 bases and 4 bases, with 15 bases remaining between them. CDR3 length: 15 amino acids. Germline values: CDR1 SGDLS, CDR2 YYNGEE. CDR3 residues: CASSSRGTLGNTIYF. DNA of the CDR3: TGTGCCAGCAGCTCCAGGGGTACTTTAGGAAACACCATATATTTT. The entire variable domain, with the rest obtained from reference TRBV9 and TRBJ1-3, is as follows: DSGVTQTPKHLITATGQRVTLRCSPRSGDLSVYWYQQSLDQGLQFLIQYYNGEERAKGNILERFSAQQFPDLHSELNLSSLELGDSALYFCASSSRGTLGNTIYFGEGSWLTVV.

In its sample, this clonotype was seen many times. The rearrangement links TRBV2 to TRBJ2-3, with 12 bases that match TRBD2. After removal of 7 bases from V and 2 bases from J, the junction contained 7 bases not matched to a gene. The germline CDR1 and CDR2 sequences are SNHLY and FYNNEI. The length of the CDR3 is 16 residues. Written as DNA, the CDR3 is TGTGCCAGCAAGGGGGGACTAGCGGGCATCACAGATACGCAGTATTTT. Amino acid sequence: CASKGGLAGITDTQYF. The full variable domain, with the rest looked up from reference TRBV2 and TRBJ2-3, is EPEVTQTPSHQVTQMGQEVILRCVPISNHLYFYWYRQILGQKVEFLVSFYNNEISEKSEIFDDQFSVERPDGSNFTLKIRSTKLEDSAMYFCASKGGLAGITDTQYFGPGTRLTVL.

CDR3 DNA sequence: TGTGCAACCGGTGAAGCCAAAAACATTCAGTACTTC. Translation gives CATGEAKNIQYF. The chain has TRBV28 and TRBJ2-4; D not resolved. Germline loops: CDR1 MDHEN, CDR2 SYDVKM. This CDR3 is built from 12 residues.

This clonotype was seen more than once but under ten times. The chain employs TRBV5-1 and TRBJ2-3; D is unclear. V dropped 1 base and J dropped 2 bases, with 8 bases sitting between them. The germline CDR1 and CDR2 sequences are SGHRS and YFSETQ. This CDR3 has 14 amino acids. As DNA, the CDR3 is TGCGCCAGCAGCTTGCCGAAGTACACAGATACGCAGTATTTT. It encodes CASSLPKYTDTQYF.

The rearrangement links TRBV18 to TRBJ2-7; no clear D. Trimming cost V 4 bases and J 3 bases, with 16 bases left between them. Germline loops: CDR1 KGHSH, CDR2 LQKENI. This CDR3 spans 15 amino acids. The CDR3 DNA reads as TGTGCCAGCTCACGTGATTGGAAGACCCACTACGAGCAGTACTTC. Protein sequence: CASSRDWKTHYEQYF. The variable domain in full, with the rest retrieved from reference TRBV18 and TRBJ2-7, is NAGVMQNPRHLVRRRGQEARLRCSPMKGHSHVYWYRQLPEEGLKFMVYLQKENIIDESGMPKERFSAEFPKEGPSILRIQQVVRGDSAAYFCASSRDWKTHYEQYFGPGTRLTVT.

The table lists this clonotype with a few counts. The V call is TRBV5-6, the J call TRBJ2-7; 10 bases are a match to TRBD2. Unmatched junction bases numbered 7, after V lost 4 bases and J lost 3 bases. Germline lookup yields CDR1 SGHDT and CDR2 YYEEEE. The CDR3 sequence is 15 residues long. The CDR3 region is CASSTIAGGNYEQYF. DNA for the CDR3: TGTGCCAGCAGCACGATAGCGGGGGGAAACTACGAGCAGTACTTC.

The rearrangement joins TRBV18 to TRBJ1-3; TRBD1 aligns across 8 bases. V was clipped by 0 bases and J by 2 bases; unmatched bases: 12. The CDR3 is 19 amino acids. The germline CDR1 and CDR2 sequences are KGHSH and LQKENI. Here the CDR3 DNA reads TGTGCCAGCTCACCACCCCCCGGACAGGGAAGACAAACTGGAAACACCATATATTTT. It specifies CASSPPPGQGRQTGNTIYF. Full variable domain (missing parts from reference TRBV18 and TRBJ1-3): NAGVMQNPRHLVRRRGQEARLRCSPMKGHSHVYWYRQLPEEGLKFMVYLQKENIIDESGMPKERFSAEFPKEGPSILRIQQVVRGDSAAYFCASSPPPGQGRQTGNTIYFGEGSWLTVV.

By proportion, this clonotype is medium-sized. This sequence joins TRBV12-3 or TRBV12-4 and TRBJ2-7, with no clear D. This CDR3 is 13 amino acids long. V was pared by 3 bases and J by 9 bases, with 15 bases between. CDR3 in amino acids: CASSLNGWNRQYF. The CDR3 coding sequence is TGTGCCAGCAGTTTGAATGGGTGGAACAGGCAGTACTTC.